This is a list of T cell receptor beta chains from one sample in a study of graft-versus-host responses after intestinal transplantation. These receptors are not linked to any known antigen. Repertoires were generated with immunoSEQ multiplex PCR, while TCRdb's copy carries only in-frame clones and drops some. Of around 100,000 clones listed, roughly 87% are singletons. Sequenced here: unstimulated CD4+ T cells sorted from spleen or lymph node cells, sampled before intestinal transplant. All receptors come from a human donor who received an intestinal transplant. CDR3s include the opening cysteine and the closing phenylalanine or tryptophan. D genes are given only for firm matches. Where a row states a size, it is once, few, many or the class of an expanded clone; other rows omit it.

j_call | d_call | v_call | clone_size | cdr3_nt | cdr3_aa
TRBJ2-7 | TRBD1 | TRBV28 | NA | TGTGCCAGCAGACGAACAGGGGACCGCTCCTACGAGCAGTACTTC | CASRRTGDRSYEQYF
TRBJ2-7 | TRBD1 | TRBV27 | few | TGTGCCAGCAGCCAAAGGGACAGGGCCGGGGAGCAGTACTTC | CASSQRDRAGEQYF
TRBJ1-5 | NA | TRBV4-1 | NA | TGCGCCAGCAGTTCCCCGGGAAAGTATCAGCCCCAGCATTTT | CASSSPGKYQPQHF
TRBJ2-5 | NA | TRBV11-2 | NA | TGTGCCAGCAGCTTAGCCTCCCAACCCGAGACCCAGTACTTC | CASSLASQPETQYF
TRBJ2-7 | NA | TRBV6-1 | NA | TGTGCCAGCATTCTTAGGGTGCTGGGCTCCTACGAGCAGTACTTC | CASILRVLGSYEQYF
TRBJ2-1 | TRBD1 | TRBV5-4 | NA | TGTGCCAGCAGCTTCAAGTTGGCGACAGGGGTTGGCAATGAGCAGTTCTTC | CASSFKLATGVGNEQFF
TRBJ1-1 | NA | TRBV7-9 | NA | TGTGCCAGCAGCCCCTCACCCACTTTAGGGCGAGCTTTCTTT | CASSPSPTLGRAFF
TRBJ2-2 | NA | TRBV4-1 | NA | TGCGCCAGCAGCCTAGAGGTGGCCGGGGAGCTGTTTTTT | CASSLEVAGELFF
TRBJ2-5 | TRBD1 | TRBV20-1 | NA | TGCAGTGCGTGGAGACAGGGGCAGCAGTACTTC | CSAWRQGQQYF
TRBJ1-4 | NA | TRBV6-1 | NA | TGTGCCAGCTGGAATGAAAAACTGTTTTTT | CASWNEKLFF
TRBJ2-2 | NA | TRBV18 | NA | TGTGCCAGCTCACCACAGGGCACCGGGGAGCTGTTTTTT | CASSPQGTGELFF
TRBJ1-1 | NA | TRBV10-1 | NA | TGCGCCAGCAGTGAACTAGGGAACACTGAAGCTTTCTTT | CASSELGNTEAFF
TRBJ2-6 | NA | TRBV5-4 | NA | TGTGCCAGTACGAGTGGGTCTGGGGCCAACGTCCTGACTTTC | CASTSGSGANVLTF
TRBJ1-2 | TRBD1 | TRBV9 | NA | TGTGCCAGCAGCGAGGGCGAGGGGGCGCGGTACTATGGCTACACCTTC | CASSEGEGARYYGYTF
TRBJ2-7 | NA | TRBV27 | NA | TGTGCCAGCAGTTTAAGGGACCCCTTTCACGAGCAGTACTTC | CASSLRDPFHEQYF
TRBJ2-1 | TRBD2 | TRBV11-2 | NA | TGTGCCAGCAGCTCCTTCCGGGAAACTCAGGGCAGCGGGGGGTTCTTC | CASSSFRETQGSGGFF
TRBJ2-1 | TRBD2 | TRBV4-1 | NA | TGCGCCAGCAGCCCGGGACTAGCGACCGGCAATGAGCAGTTCTTC | CASSPGLATGNEQFF
TRBJ2-5 | NA | TRBV5-1 | NA | TGCGCCAGCAGCTTGGTACCAGATCAAGAGACCCAGTACTTC | CASSLVPDQETQYF
TRBJ2-3 | TRBD2 | TRBV29-1 | once | TGCAGCGTTGAAGCTAGCGGGGGTGTCACAGATACGCAGTATTTT | CSVEASGGVTDTQYF
TRBJ1-6 | TRBD1 | TRBV2 | NA | TGTGCCAGCAGTCTAATTTCGGGACAGCTTCATCCGCCCCTCCACTTT | CASSLISGQLHPPLHF
TRBJ1-6 | NA | TRBV20-1 | NA | TGCAGTGCTAGAGAAGGTCTGGCCCTCCACTTT | CSAREGLALHF
TRBJ1-1 | NA | TRBV28 | NA | TGTGCCAGCAGTCTGCCGGGGGGAGGGGGCACTGAAGCTTTCTTT | CASSLPGGGGTEAFF
TRBJ2-7 | NA | TRBV2 | once | TGTGCCAGCAGTGAATCCGGGCCGTACTCCTACGAGCAGTACTTC | CASSESGPYSYEQYF
TRBJ2-6 | NA | TRBV7-3 | NA | TGTGCCAGCAGCTCCGGGCCGCCGGGGGCCAACGTCCTGACTTTC | CASSSGPPGANVLTF